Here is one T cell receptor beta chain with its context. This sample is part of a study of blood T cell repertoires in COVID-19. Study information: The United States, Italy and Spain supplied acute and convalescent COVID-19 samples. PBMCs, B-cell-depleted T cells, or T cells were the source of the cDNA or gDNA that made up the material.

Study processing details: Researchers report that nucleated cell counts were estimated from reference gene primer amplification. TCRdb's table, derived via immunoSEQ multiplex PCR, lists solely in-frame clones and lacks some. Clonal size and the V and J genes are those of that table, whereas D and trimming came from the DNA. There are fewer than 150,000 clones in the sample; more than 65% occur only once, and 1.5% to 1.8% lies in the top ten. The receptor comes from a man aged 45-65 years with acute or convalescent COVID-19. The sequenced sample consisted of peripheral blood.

The CDR3, as DNA: TGCAGCGTTGACACTAGCGGGGGTAATGAGCAGTTCTTC. Amino acid sequence: CSVDTSGGNEQFF. J is TRBJ2-1 and V is TRBV29-1, with 11 bases lining up with TRBD2. Germline V CDR1 and CDR2: SQVTM, ANQGSEA. This CDR3 is 13 amino acids long. V was clipped by 3 bases and J by 7 bases; unmatched bases: 2.